Below, 29 T cell receptor beta chains from the same sample are listed, as sequenced in a study of blood T cell repertoires in COVID-19. Using immunoSEQ multiplex PCR, the repertoire was profiled, and TCRdb retains in-frame clones only, with some absent. The sample carries more than 75,000 clones, approximately 82% recorded once. The specimen was peripheral blood. These receptors all come from a man in his sixties with acute or convalescent COVID-19.

The chain couples TRBV4-2 to TRBJ2-3; D perhaps matches TRBD2 (6 bases). Deletions cut 1 base from V and 5 bases from J, with 28 bases between. There are 20 residues in the CDR3. In germline, CDR1 is LGHNA, CDR2 YNFKEQ. The CDR3 here is CASSQVAGIYYKGTQDTQYF. In nucleotides, the CDR3 is TGTGCCAGCAGCCAAGTGGCGGGGATTTATTACAAGGGCACTCAAGATACGCAGTATTTT.

The chain couples TRBV2 to TRBJ2-1; 8 nucleotides match TRBD2. Germline V lookup: CDR1 SNHLY, CDR2 FYNNEI. The CDR3 length is 15 residues. J was trimmed by 4 bases and V by 6 bases; bases with no gene match: 8. The CDR3 bases are TGTGCCAGCAGGGACCAGCGGGGGCCGTACAATGAGCAGTTCTTC. It codes for CASRDQRGPYNEQFF.

This clone occurred a few times. The chain links TRBV7-9 to TRBJ1-1; unclear D gene. This CDR3 contains 14 residues. V dropped 1 base and J dropped 1 base, with 7 bases sitting between them. Per germline, CDR1 SEHNR and CDR2 FQNEAQ (reference sequence). CDR3 bases: TGTGCCAGCAGCTTAGAAGGCGGGAACACTGAAGCTTTCTTT. Amino acid sequence: CASSLEGGNTEAFF.

This clone was recorded once. The rearrangement links TRBV24-1 to TRBJ2-1, with a weak D call TRBD2 (5 bases). Germline assignment: CDR1 KGHDR and CDR2 SFDVKD. This CDR3 region has 13 residues. V gave up 4 bases and J gave up 6 bases, with 9 bases separating them. This CDR3 is CATSDTRVNEQFF. CDR3 in DNA: TGTGCCACCAGTGACACTAGGGTCAATGAGCAGTTCTTC.

This clone was recorded once. The chain joins TRBV20-1 to TRBJ2-1, with D possibly being TRBD2 (5 bases). Germline-derived CDR1 and CDR2 are DFQATT and SNEGSKA (reference sequence). CDR3 length: 14 amino acids. Trimming cost V 3 bases and J 3 bases, with 12 bases left between them. The CDR3 DNA sequence: TGCAGTGCTAGTGCAGGCCGGGACTACAATGAGCAGTTCTTC. It specifies CSASAGRDYNEQFF.

The chain is built from TRBV4-1 and TRBJ2-2, with 9 bases identical to TRBD1. With 5 bases clipped from V and 8 bases from J, the junction kept 12 bases outside the gene matches. The CDR3 totals 16 residues. Per germline, CDR1 MGHRA and CDR2 YSYEKL. CDR3 nucleotides: TGCGCCAGCAGCAGGGAGTCGGGACAGGGTTCAGGGGAGCTGTTTTTT. This sequence encodes CASSRESGQGSGELFF.

The chain links TRBV5-1 to TRBJ2-5, with 7 positions matching TRBD1. Germline V gene sequence: CDR1 SGHRS, CDR2 YFSETQ. The ends lost 0 bases at V and 0 bases at J; junction bases unmatched: 5. The CDR3 has 16 residues. The chain's CDR3 is CASSLVGQEYQETQYF. As DNA, the CDR3 is TGCGCCAGCAGCTTGGTTGGACAGGAGTACCAAGAGACCCAGTACTTC. The whole variable domain, filled in from reference TRBV5-1 and TRBJ2-5, reads KAGVTQTPRYLIKTRGQQVTLSCSPISGHRSVSWYQQTPGQGLQFLFEYFSETQRNKGNFPGRFSGRQFSNSRSEMNVSTLELGDSALYLCASSLVGQEYQETQYFGPGTRLLVL.

The V and J genes are TRBV6-5 and TRBJ2-5, with unresolved D. Trimming removed 5 bases at V and 5 bases at J, with 9 bases between. CDR3 length equals 12 residues. Germline values: CDR1 MNHEY, CDR2 SVGAGI. CDR3 sequence (DNA): TGTGCCAGCAGTCTCCTGTTGGAGACCCAGTACTTC. Its translation: CASSLLLETQYF.

V gene TRBV18 combines with J gene TRBJ2-2; no clear D. V was shortened by 0 bases and J by 0 bases, with 8 bases between the two germline ends. This CDR3 has 16 amino acids. CDR1 is KGHSH and CDR2 is LQKENI in the germline V gene. The chain's CDR3 is CASSPPGVANTGELFF. The CDR3 DNA is TGTGCCAGCTCACCACCCGGAGTCGCGAACACCGGGGAGCTGTTTTTT.

The DNA of the CDR3 is TGTGCCAGCTCACCACTCGACACTTATGGCTACACCTTC. Encoded protein: CASSPLDTYGYTF. This sequence joins TRBV18 and TRBJ1-2; D uncertain. With 1 base removed from V and 5 bases from J, the gap between germline ends came to 8 bases. Germline assignment: CDR1 KGHSH and CDR2 LQKENI. The CDR3 totals 13 residues.

This chain uses TRBV27 with TRBJ2-7, with 9 bases that match TRBD1. CDR1 and CDR2 from the germline V gene are MNHEY and SMNVEV (reference sequence). This CDR3 comprises 16 residues. Germline trimming cut 0 bases from V and 2 bases from J; bases unmatched to any gene: 5. The CDR3 loop is CASSLSGQGTTYEQYF. The CDR3 coding sequence is TGTGCCAGCAGTTTATCTGGACAGGGGACGACCTACGAGCAGTACTTC.

The chain is built from TRBV6-5 and TRBJ1-5; TRBD1 is a possible D gene (6 bases). CDR3 size: 13 residues. Trimming took 3 bases from V and 4 from J, leaving 7 bases between them. CDR1 and CDR2 (germline): MNHEY, SVGAGI. The CDR3: CASSYQGNQPQHF. DNA of the CDR3: TGTGCCAGCAGTTATCAGGGGAATCAGCCCCAGCATTTT.

This chain links TRBV15 with TRBJ2-2, with TRBD1 matching over 8 bases. V lost 1 base and J lost 1; bases outside the gene matches: 2. This CDR3 is 16 amino acids long. Germline V CDR1 and CDR2: LNHNV, YYDKDF (reference sequence). This CDR3 is CATSRGGQGNTGELFF. The CDR3 nucleotides read TGTGCCACCAGCAGAGGAGGACAGGGGAACACCGGGGAGCTGTTTTTT. Combining the CDR3 with reference TRBV15 and TRBJ2-2 gives the whole variable domain DAMVIQNPRYQVTQFGKPVTLSCSQTLNHNVMYWYQQKSSQAPKLLFHYYDKDFNNEADTPDNFQSRRPNTSFCFLDIRSPGLGDTAMYLCATSRGGQGNTGELFFGEGSRLTVL.

The chain carries TRBV11-2 and TRBJ2-3, with 8 bases aligning to TRBD2. This CDR3 is built from 15 residues. CDR1 is SGHAT, CDR2 FQNNGV, per germline. V lost 5 bases and J lost 5; bases outside the gene matches: 9. The CDR3 loop is CASSPSGGPRDTQYF. The DNA of the CDR3 is TGTGCCAGCAGCCCTTCGGGGGGGCCGCGAGATACGCAGTATTTT.

The J gene is TRBJ2-7, the V gene TRBV6-5, with 9 nucleotides matching TRBD1. This CDR3 comprises 15 residues. Germline V CDR1 and CDR2: MNHEY, SVGAGI. Unmatched junction bases numbered 8, after V lost 8 bases and J lost 0 bases. The CDR3 loop reads CASGPGTGSSYEQYF. CDR3 DNA: TGTGCCAGCGGACCCGGGACAGGGAGCTCCTACGAGCAGTACTTC.

This chain connects TRBV6-2 or TRBV6-3 to TRBJ1-5; D is undetermined. The CDR3 has 12 residues. Germline V gene sequence: CDR1 MNHEY, CDR2 SVGEGT. V lost 6 bases and J lost 5, with 8 bases in between. In DNA, the CDR3 is TGTGCCAGCAGCCCCCCTTATCAGCCCCAGCATTTT. Translating it yields CASSPPYQPQHF.

V gene TRBV6-2 or TRBV6-3 combines with J gene TRBJ2-6; TRBD1 matches at 7 bases. Looked up from germline, CDR1 is MNHEY and CDR2 is SVGEGT. This CDR3 has 21 residues. V shed 0 bases, J shed 0 bases, and the junction held 14 bases outside the gene matches. CDR3 protein: CASSYSFEPGQLISGANVLTF. The CDR3 coding sequence is TGTGCCAGCAGTTACTCCTTTGAACCGGGACAGCTGATCTCTGGGGCCAACGTCCTGACTTTC.

This chain uses TRBV30 with TRBJ1-6; D is possibly TRBD1 (5 bases). CDR3 length equals 15 residues. Trimming took 0 bases from V and 5 from J, leaving 11 bases between them. Per the germline V gene, CDR1 is GTSNPN and CDR2 is SVGIG (reference sequence). Here the CDR3 DNA reads TGTGCCTGGAGTGTACAGGCAGGGAATAATTCACCCCTCCACTTT. Translating it yields CAWSVQAGNNSPLHF. Filled out from reference TRBV30 and TRBJ1-6, the complete variable domain reads SQTIHQWPATLVQPVGSPLSLECTVEGTSNPNLYWYRQAAGRGLQLLFYSVGIGQISSEVPQNLSASRPQDRQFILSSKKLLLSDSGFYLCAWSVQAGNNSPLHFGNGTRLTVT.

This clone was picked up one time. This chain joins TRBV19 and TRBJ1-5; D might be TRBD1 (5 bases). The germline V and J ends were trimmed by 0 bases and 0 bases, with 12 bases remaining between them. Germline CDR1 reads LNHDA; CDR2 reads SQIVND (reference sequence). This CDR3 is built from 17 residues. The CDR3 here is CASSIDPGLYSNQPQHF. Here the CDR3 DNA reads TGTGCCAGTAGTATAGATCCAGGGTTATATAGCAATCAGCCCCAGCATTTT. The full variable domain, rest sourced from reference TRBV19 and TRBJ1-5, is DGGITQSPKYLFRKEGQNVTLSCEQNLNHDAMYWYRQDPGQGLRLIYYSQIVNDFQKGDIAEGYSVSREKKESFPLTVTSAQKNPTAFYLCASSIDPGLYSNQPQHFGDGTRLSIL.

This chain connects TRBV6-6 to TRBJ1-2; D possibly corresponds to TRBD1 (6 bases). The CDR3 consists of 13 residues. From germline, CDR1 is MNHNY and CDR2 SVGAGI (reference sequence). V was cut by 2 bases and J by 2 bases, with 6 bases left in between. The CDR3 region has the DNA TGTGCCAGCAGTTACGGGGGCAACTATGGCTACACCTTC. Translating it yields CASSYGGNYGYTF.

This rearrangement joins TRBV2 to TRBJ2-7, with D uncertain. CDR1 is SNHLY, CDR2 FYNNEI, per germline. CDR3 size: 13 residues. Trimming stripped 4 bases from V and 3 bases from J, with 10 bases between. CDR3 nucleotide sequence: TGTGCCAGCAGTGTGGGCAGAAACTACGAGCAGTACTTC. Translation: CASSVGRNYEQYF. The full variable domain, with the rest looked up from reference TRBV2 and TRBJ2-7, is EPEVTQTPSHQVTQMGQEVILRCVPISNHLYFYWYRQILGQKVEFLVSFYNNEISEKSEIFDDQFSVERPDGSNFTLKIRSTKLEDSAMYFCASSVGRNYEQYFGPGTRLTVT.

J is TRBJ2-6 and V is TRBV3-1 (or the pseudogene TRBV3-2); 11 bases are a match to TRBD1. CDR1 and CDR2 from the germline V gene are LGHDT and YNNKEL (reference sequence). With 4 bases clipped from V and 2 bases from J, the junction kept 7 bases outside the gene matches. The CDR3 consists of 18 residues. CDR3 loop: CASSRGTGGITGANVLTF. Written as DNA, the CDR3 is TGTGCCAGCAGCCGCGGGACAGGGGGTATCACTGGGGCCAACGTCCTGACTTTC.

V is TRBV6-2 or TRBV6-3 and J is TRBJ2-7; D is unresolved. The germline gives CDR1 MNHEY, CDR2 SVGEGT. V was shortened by 2 bases and J by 4 bases, with 6 bases between the two germline ends. The CDR3 spans 12 residues. As DNA, the CDR3 is TGTGCCAGCAGTTACCAGATGTACGAGCAGTACTTC. The encoded protein is CASSYQMYEQYF.

This clone was recorded once. V is TRBV2 and J is TRBJ2-1; D possibly corresponds to TRBD1 (5 bases). V was clipped by 6 bases and J by 1 base, with 13 bases between them. The CDR3 is 15 amino acids. The germline V gene has CDR1 SNHLY and CDR2 FYNNEI. CDR3 nucleotides: TGTGCCAGCAGCTGGACACAACTTTCCTACAATGAGCAGTTCTTC. Amino acid sequence: CASSWTQLSYNEQFF.

The CDR3 spells CASSELVPEAFF. Written as DNA, the CDR3 is TGTGCCAGCAGTGAACTAGTCCCTGAAGCTTTCTTT. V is TRBV2 and J is TRBJ1-1, with unresolved D. CDR3 size: 12 residues. Germline-derived CDR1 and CDR2 are SNHLY and FYNNEI. Trimming removed 2 bases at V and 6 bases at J, with 7 bases between.

The chain joins TRBV28 to TRBJ1-2, with D uncertain. This CDR3 has 12 amino acids. V was trimmed by 4 bases and J by 3 bases, leaving 6 bases between them. In germline, CDR1 is MDHEN, CDR2 SYDVKM. The CDR3 is CASSYGDYGYTF. In nucleotides, the CDR3 is TGTGCCAGCAGTTACGGAGACTATGGCTACACCTTC.

This chain joins TRBV29-1 and TRBJ2-7; D is unresolved. Germline CDR1 SQVTM, CDR2 ANQGSEA. CDR3 size: 14 residues. Trimming took 1 base from V and 0 from J, leaving 10 bases between them. This CDR3 reads CSVEGPGSSYEQYF. Here the CDR3 DNA reads TGCAGCGTTGAAGGGCCAGGCAGCTCCTACGAGCAGTACTTC.

This clone occurred a few times. This chain connects TRBV5-1 to TRBJ1-1, with D perhaps matching TRBD1 (6 bases). This CDR3 has 13 residues. The V gene's germline CDR1 is SGHRS and CDR2 YFSETQ. Trimming shortened V by 6 bases and J by 2 bases, and 11 bases separated the two germline ends. The CDR3 protein is CASNRESNTEAFF. As DNA, the CDR3 is TGCGCCAGCAACAGGGAGAGTAACACTGAAGCTTTCTTT. Variable domain in full (rest from reference TRBV5-1 and TRBJ1-1): KAGVTQTPRYLIKTRGQQVTLSCSPISGHRSVSWYQQTPGQGLQFLFEYFSETQRNKGNFPGRFSGRQFSNSRSEMNVSTLELGDSALYLCASNRESNTEAFFGQGTRLTVV.

This clone was found a few times. The rearrangement uses TRBV28 and TRBJ2-5; maybe TRBD2 (6 bases). CDR1 MDHEN and CDR2 SYDVKM come from the germline V gene. The CDR3 totals 15 residues. V lost 3 bases, J lost 5 bases, and 16 bases lay in between. The CDR3 coding sequence is TGTGCCAGCAGTTTTTTACGCGGGGCTCGGGAGACCCAGTACTTC. Protein: CASSFLRGARETQYF.